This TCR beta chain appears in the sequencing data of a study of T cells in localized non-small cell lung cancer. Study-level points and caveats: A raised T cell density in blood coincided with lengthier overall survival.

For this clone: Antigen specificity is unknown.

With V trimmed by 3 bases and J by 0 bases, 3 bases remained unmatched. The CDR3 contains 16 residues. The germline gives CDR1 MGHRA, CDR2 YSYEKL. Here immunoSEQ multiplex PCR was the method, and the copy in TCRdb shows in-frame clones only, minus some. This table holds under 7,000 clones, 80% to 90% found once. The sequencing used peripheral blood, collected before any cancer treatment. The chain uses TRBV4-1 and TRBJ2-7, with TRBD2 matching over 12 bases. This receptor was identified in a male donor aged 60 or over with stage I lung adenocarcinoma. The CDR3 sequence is CASSQPSGRASYEQYF. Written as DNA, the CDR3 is TGCGCCAGCAGCCAGCCTAGCGGGAGGGCCTCCTACGAGCAGTACTTC.